The clone carrying this T cell receptor (beta chain) occurred once. Under the authors' procedure: Published virus-specific TCRB sequences matched only a few of the patient CD8+ clones exceeding 1%. Generated by immunoSEQ multiplex PCR, the TCRdb table keeps only in-frame clones and is missing some. That table furnishes V, J and clone size, whereas the DNA furnished D and trimming. The sample carries tens of thousands of clones, around 90% recorded once. The data were taken from a study of somatic mutations in cytotoxic T cells in rheumatoid arthritis. Study background: Sorting by flow gave nearly 100% purity for some V beta antibody-stained T-cell populations, including V beta1+ cells sequenced for TCRB.

V was shortened by 0 bases and J by 8 bases, with 11 bases between the two germline ends. In germline, CDR1 is SGHDT, CDR2 YYEEEE. The CDR3 loop spans 14 amino acids. This clonotype originated in an adult with rheumatoid arthritis. The source material was CD8+ T cells sorted from blood. V is TRBV5-6 and J is TRBJ1-4, with D possibly being TRBD1 (5 bases). The CDR3 sequence: CASSLAQGREKLFF. Written as DNA, the CDR3 is TGTGCCAGCAGCTTGGCCCAGGGAAGGGAAAAACTGTTTTTT.